This T cell receptor (beta chain) came from a study of shared T cell receptors in the human thymus (dated by TCRdb to about 2021). For the wider study: The study examined how the human thymus generates shared, self-reactive T-cell receptor alpha chains.

As concerns this clone: Its specific antigen is unknown. No quality values exist for individual bases; no much larger clone is one base distant.

The germline V end is reduced by 0 bases and the J end by 7 bases; junction bases left unmatched: 5. Spanning cysteine to phenylalanine, the CDR3 consists of 17 amino acids. Solely the CDR3 DNA is kept, with 51 bases framed from the first base. Per the germline V gene, LGHNA is the CDR1 and YNFKEQ is the CDR2. To prepare the library, the immunoSEQ multiplex PCR assay was applied. TCRdb provides this immuneACCESS table in a form limited to in-frame rearrangements. Some clones are lacking; in checked studies, under half of them reflect an unresolved V gene, and why the rest are absent is not known. The sample profile shows under 850,000 clones; approximately 90% of them were found once. Roughly 0.0097% of the sample is held by the ten biggest clonotypes. The same sample was also studied in work on human thymus T cells. Looking at the second paper: Immunologically healthy infants undergoing open corrective cardiac surgery for congenital heart defects in Finland were used as donors. Thymus tissue was obtained as surgical resects removed during corrective cardiac surgery. Biased V and J gene segment usage appeared to be present in both thymic and peripheral blood repertoires. The related research found that thymic TCR repertoires overlapped highly between unrelated individuals. The study characterized TCR alpha and beta repertoires from seven to nine infant thymus samples and a few related peripheral blood samples. The infant donors were about 7 to 250 days old, and the cohort included several males and two females. After being mechanically released from the tissue, thymocytes were kept at -70 degrees C in pellets of about 8.5-32 million cells. Genomic DNA was extracted from frozen cell pellets with a QIAsymphony instrument. Using the immunoSEQ multiplex PCR assay, the TCRB and TCRAD loci were amplified from a standardized quantity of quality-controlled genomic DNA. Amplicons spanned the V(D)J region at a length sufficient to cover the CDR3 and identify V and J genes. The commercial immunoSEQ service was used to sequence amplicons on an Illumina platform. Primer bias and sequencing errors were corrected as previously described, and TCRAD and TCRB definitions were based on the IMGT database. Repertoires were analysed with immunoSEQ Analyzer 3.0 and VDJTools, covering basic statistics, V/J segment usage, diversity estimates, rarefaction and pairwise overlap. Diversity was estimated with Chao1, ChaoE, Efron-Thisted, Shannon and inverse Simpson indices, and also on datasets down-sampled to the smallest sample. Repertoire overlap used strict matching of CDR3 nucleotide sequence, V gene and J gene, with Jaccard-based multidimensional scaling clustering. On average, approximately 860,000 unique TCRB clonotypes were obtained from thymus samples, compared with approximately 82,000 from blood samples.

This sequence was found in a boy under two years old with a congenital heart defect. Donor details come from another sample of the same person, matched by shared clones. Sequencing was carried out using thymocytes. This sequence uses TRBV4-2 and TRBJ2-1; the central 14 bases match TRBD2. The nucleotide sequence reads as follows: TGTGCCAGCAGCCAAGATACGAGACTAGCGGGGGGGAATGAGCAGTTCTTC. This gives the protein CASSQDTRLAGGNEQFF.